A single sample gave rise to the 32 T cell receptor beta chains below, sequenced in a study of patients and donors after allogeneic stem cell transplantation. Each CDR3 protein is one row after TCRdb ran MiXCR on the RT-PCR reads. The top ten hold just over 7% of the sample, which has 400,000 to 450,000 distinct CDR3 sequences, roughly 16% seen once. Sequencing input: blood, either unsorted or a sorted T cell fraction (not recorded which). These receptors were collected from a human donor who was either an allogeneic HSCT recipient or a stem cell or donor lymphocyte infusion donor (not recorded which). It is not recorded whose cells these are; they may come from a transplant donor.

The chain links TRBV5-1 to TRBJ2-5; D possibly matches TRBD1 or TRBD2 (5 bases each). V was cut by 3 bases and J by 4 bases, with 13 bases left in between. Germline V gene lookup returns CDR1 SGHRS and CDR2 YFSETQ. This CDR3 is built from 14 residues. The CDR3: CASSSGTPRETQYF. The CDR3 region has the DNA TGCGCCAGCAGCTCCGGGACCCCCCGAGAGACCCAGTACTTC.

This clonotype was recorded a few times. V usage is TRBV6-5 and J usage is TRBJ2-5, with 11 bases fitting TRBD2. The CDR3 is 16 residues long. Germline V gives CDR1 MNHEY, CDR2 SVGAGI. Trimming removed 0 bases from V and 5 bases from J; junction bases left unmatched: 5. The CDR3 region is CASSYSSGGAGETQYF. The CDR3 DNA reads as TGTGCCAGCAGTTACTCTAGCGGGGGGGCCGGGGAGACCCAGTACTTC.

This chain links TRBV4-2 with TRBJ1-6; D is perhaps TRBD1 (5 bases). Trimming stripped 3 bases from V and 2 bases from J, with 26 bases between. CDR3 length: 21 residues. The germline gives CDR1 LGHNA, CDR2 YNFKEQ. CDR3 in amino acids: CASSHGGRGTTPGTYNSPLHF. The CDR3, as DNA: TGTGCCAGCAGCCATGGCGGAAGGGGAACAACCCCCGGCACCTATAATTCACCCCTCCACTTT.

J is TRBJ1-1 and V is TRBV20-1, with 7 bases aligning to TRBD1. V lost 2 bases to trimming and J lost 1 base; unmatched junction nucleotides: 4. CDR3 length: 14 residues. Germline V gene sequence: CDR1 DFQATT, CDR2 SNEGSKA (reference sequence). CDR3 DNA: TGCAGTGCTAGACGGGACAGCCAGAACACTGAAGCTTTCTTT. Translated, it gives CSARRDSQNTEAFF.

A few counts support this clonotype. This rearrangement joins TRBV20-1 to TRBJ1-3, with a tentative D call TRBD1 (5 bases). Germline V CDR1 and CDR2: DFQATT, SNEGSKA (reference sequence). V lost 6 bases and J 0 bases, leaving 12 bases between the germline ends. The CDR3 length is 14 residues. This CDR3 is CSAAHGGSGNTIYF. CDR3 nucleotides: TGCAGTGCCGCTCACGGGGGCTCTGGAAACACCATATATTTT.

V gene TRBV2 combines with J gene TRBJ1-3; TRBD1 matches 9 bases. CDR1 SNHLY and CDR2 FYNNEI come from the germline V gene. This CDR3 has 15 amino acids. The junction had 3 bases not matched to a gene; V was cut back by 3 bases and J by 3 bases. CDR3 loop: CASSENRGLGNTIYF. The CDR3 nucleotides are TGTGCCAGCAGTGAGAACAGGGGGCTTGGAAACACCATATATTTT.

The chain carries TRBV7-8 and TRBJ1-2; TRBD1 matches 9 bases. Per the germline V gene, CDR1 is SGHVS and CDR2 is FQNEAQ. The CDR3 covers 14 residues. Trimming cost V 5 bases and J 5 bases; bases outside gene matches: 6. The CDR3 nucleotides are TGTGCCAGCAGCCTATCGGGACAGGGATATGGCTACACCTTC. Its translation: CASSLSGQGYGYTF.

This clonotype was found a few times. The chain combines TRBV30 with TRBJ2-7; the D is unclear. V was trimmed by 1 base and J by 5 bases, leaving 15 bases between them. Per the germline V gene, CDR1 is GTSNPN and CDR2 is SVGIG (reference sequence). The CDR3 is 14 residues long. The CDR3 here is CAWSAGPPVNEQYF. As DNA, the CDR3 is TGTGCCTGGAGTGCCGGGCCCCCGGTCAACGAGCAGTACTTC. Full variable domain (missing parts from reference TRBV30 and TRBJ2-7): SQTIHQWPATLVQPVGSPLSLECTVEGTSNPNLYWYRQAAGRGLQLLFYSVGIGQISSEVPQNLSASRPQDRQFILSSKKLLLSDSGFYLCAWSAGPPVNEQYFGPGTRLTVT.

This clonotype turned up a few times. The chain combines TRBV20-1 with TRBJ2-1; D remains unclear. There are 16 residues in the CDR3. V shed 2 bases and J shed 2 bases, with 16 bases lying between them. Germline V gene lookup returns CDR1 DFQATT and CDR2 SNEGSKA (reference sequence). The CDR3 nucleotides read TGCAGTGCTAGACTTGGAGCTCACCTCCCCTACAATGAGCAGTTCTTC. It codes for CSARLGAHLPYNEQFF.

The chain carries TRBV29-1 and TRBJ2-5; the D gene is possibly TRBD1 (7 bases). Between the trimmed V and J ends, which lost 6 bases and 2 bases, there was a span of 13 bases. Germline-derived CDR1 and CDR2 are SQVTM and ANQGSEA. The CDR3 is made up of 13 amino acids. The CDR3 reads CSVLPGGQETQYF. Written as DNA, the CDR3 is TGCAGCGTACTCCCAGGGGGGCAAGAGACCCAGTACTTC.

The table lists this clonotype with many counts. In DNA form, the CDR3 reads TGCGCCAGCAGCTTGGCCCAGGGACTCCACGAGCAGTACTTC. Its translation is CASSLAQGLHEQYF. This sequence joins TRBV5-1 and TRBJ2-7; D perhaps matches TRBD2 (6 bases). This CDR3 contains 14 residues. Between the trimmed V and J ends, which lost 0 bases and 5 bases, there was a span of 12 bases. Germline lookup yields CDR1 SGHRS and CDR2 YFSETQ.

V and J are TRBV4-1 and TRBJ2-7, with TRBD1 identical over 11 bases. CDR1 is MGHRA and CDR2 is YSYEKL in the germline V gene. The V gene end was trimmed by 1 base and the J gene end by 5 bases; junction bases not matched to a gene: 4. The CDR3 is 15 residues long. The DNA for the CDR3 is TGCGCCAGCAGCCAAGGGGGGACAGGGGGGAACGAGCAGTACTTC. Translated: CASSQGGTGGNEQYF.

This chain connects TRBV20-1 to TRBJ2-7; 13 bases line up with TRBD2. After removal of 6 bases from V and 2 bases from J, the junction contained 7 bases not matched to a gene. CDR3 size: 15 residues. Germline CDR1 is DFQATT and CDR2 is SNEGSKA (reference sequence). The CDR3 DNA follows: TGCAGTGCACTAGCGGGGGGGTGGGACCCCTACGAGCAGTACTTC. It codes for CSALAGGWDPYEQYF.

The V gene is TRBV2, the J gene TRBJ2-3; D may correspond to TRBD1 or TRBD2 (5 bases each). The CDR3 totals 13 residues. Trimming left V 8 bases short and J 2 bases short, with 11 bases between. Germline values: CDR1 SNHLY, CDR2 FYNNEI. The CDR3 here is CASGTRFTDTQYF. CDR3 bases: TGTGCCAGCGGGACCAGATTCACAGATACGCAGTATTTT.

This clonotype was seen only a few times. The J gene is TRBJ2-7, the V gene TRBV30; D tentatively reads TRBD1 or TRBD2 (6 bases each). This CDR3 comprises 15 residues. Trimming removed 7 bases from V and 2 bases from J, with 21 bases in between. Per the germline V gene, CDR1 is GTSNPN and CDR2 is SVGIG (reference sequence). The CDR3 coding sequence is TGTGCCTCCTCGGGGTCCCGGAGGGGGGCCTACGAGCAGTACTTC. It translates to CASSGSRRGAYEQYF.

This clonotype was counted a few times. The CDR3 sequence is CASSASGRGDTGELFF. The CDR3 nucleotides are TGTGCCAGCAGTGCTAGCGGGAGAGGGGACACCGGGGAGCTGTTTTTT. V gene TRBV6-4 combines with J gene TRBJ2-2; 10 bases map to TRBD2. The CDR3 totals 16 residues. Germline values: CDR1 MRHNA, CDR2 SNTAGT. V lost 4 bases, J lost 3 bases, and 5 bases stayed unmatched.

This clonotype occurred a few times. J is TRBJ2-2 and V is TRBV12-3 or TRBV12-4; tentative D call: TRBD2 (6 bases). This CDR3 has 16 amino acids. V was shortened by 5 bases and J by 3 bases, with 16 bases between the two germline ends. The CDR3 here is CASSPRTPGDTGELFF. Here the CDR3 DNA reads TGTGCCAGCAGTCCCCGGACACCGGGGGACACCGGGGAGCTGTTTTTT.

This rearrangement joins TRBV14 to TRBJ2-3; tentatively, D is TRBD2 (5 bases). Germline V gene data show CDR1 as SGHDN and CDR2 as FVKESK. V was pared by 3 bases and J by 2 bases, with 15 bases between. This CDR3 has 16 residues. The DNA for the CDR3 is TGTGCCAGCAGCCATCGCACCGGACTGGTCACAGATACGCAGTATTTT. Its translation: CASSHRTGLVTDTQYF.

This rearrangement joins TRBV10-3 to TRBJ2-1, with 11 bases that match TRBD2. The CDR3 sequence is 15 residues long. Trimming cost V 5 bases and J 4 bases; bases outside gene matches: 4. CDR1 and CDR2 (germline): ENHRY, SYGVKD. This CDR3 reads CAISSTSGNYNEQFF. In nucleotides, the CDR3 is TGTGCCATCAGTTCGACTAGCGGGAATTACAATGAGCAGTTCTTC.

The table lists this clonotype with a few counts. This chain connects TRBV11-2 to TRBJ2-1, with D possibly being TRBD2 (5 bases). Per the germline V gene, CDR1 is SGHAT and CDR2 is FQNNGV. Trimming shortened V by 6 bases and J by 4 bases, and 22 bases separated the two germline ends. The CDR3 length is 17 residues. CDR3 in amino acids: CASRPAGGPSPYNEQFF. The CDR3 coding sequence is TGTGCCAGCAGGCCGGCAGGTGGACCTAGCCCTTACAATGAGCAGTTCTTC.

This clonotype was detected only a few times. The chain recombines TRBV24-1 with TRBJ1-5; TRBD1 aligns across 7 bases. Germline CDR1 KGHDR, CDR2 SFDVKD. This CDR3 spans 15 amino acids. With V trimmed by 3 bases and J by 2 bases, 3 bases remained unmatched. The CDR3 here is CATSDPGTGNQPQHF. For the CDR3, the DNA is TGTGCCACCAGTGATCCCGGGACAGGCAATCAGCCCCAGCATTTT.

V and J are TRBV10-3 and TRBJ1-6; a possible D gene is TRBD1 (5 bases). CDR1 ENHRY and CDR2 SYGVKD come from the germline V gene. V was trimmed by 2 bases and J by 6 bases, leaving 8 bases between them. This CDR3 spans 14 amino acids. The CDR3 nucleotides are TGTGCCATCAGTGAGAGGGGACTTAATTCACCCCTCCACTTT. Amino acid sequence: CAISERGLNSPLHF.

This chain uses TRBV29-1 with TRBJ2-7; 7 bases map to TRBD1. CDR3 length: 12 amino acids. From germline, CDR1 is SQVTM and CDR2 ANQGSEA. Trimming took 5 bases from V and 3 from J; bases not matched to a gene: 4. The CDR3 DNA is TGCAGCGTTAACACAGGGGTCTACGAGCAGTACTTC. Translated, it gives CSVNTGVYEQYF.

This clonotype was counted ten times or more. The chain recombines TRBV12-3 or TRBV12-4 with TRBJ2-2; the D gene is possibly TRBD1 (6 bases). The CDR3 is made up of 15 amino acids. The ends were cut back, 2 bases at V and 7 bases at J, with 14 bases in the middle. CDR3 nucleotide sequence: TGTGCCAGCAGTTTATTCGCAGGGGACGGCGGGGAGCTGTTTTTT. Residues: CASSLFAGDGGELFF.

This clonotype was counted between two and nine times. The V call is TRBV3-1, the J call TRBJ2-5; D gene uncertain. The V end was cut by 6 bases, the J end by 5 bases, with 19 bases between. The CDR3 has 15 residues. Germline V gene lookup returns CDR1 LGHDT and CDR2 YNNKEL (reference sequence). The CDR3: CASSRRASPPETQYF. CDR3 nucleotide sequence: TGTGCCAGCAGTCGTAGGGCCTCCCCACCGGAGACCCAGTACTTC.

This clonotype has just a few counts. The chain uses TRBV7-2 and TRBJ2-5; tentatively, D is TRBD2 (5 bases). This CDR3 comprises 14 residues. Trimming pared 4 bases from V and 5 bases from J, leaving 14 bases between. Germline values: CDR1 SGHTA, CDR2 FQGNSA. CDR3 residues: CASSSQLVRETQYF. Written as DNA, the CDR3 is TGTGCCAGCAGCTCACAACTAGTAAGGGAGACCCAGTACTTC.

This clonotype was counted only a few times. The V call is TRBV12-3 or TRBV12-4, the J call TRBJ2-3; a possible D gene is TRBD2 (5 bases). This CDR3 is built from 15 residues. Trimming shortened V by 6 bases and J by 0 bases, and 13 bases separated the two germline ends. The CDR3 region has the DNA TGTGCCAGCAGACCCAGCGGATCTAGCACAGATACGCAGTATTTT. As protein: CASRPSGSSTDTQYF.

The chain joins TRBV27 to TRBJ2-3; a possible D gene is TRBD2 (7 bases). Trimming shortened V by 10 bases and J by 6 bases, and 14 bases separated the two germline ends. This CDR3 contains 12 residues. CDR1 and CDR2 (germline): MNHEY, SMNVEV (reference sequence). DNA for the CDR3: TGTGCCATTTCTACGGGGGGCGATACGCAGTATTTT. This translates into CAISTGGDTQYF.

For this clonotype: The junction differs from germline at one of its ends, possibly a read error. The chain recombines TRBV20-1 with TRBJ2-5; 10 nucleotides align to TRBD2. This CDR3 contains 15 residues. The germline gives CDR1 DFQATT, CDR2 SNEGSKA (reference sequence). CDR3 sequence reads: CSARDNSGRSKTRYF. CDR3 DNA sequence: TGCAGTGCTAGAGATAATAGCGGGAGGAGCAAGACCCGGTACTTC.

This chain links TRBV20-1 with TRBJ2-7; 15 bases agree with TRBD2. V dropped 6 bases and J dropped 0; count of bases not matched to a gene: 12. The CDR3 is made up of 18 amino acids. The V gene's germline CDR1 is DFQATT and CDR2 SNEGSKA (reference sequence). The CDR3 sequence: CSATPGLAGGYSSYEQYF. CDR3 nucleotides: TGCAGTGCCACTCCGGGACTAGCGGGGGGTTATAGCTCCTACGAGCAGTACTTC.

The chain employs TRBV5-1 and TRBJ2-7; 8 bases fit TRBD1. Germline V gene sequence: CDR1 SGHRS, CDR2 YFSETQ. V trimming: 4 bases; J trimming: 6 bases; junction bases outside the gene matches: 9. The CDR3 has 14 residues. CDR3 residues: CASSATGVKGEQYF. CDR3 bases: TGCGCCAGCAGCGCGACAGGGGTAAAGGGCGAGCAGTACTTC.

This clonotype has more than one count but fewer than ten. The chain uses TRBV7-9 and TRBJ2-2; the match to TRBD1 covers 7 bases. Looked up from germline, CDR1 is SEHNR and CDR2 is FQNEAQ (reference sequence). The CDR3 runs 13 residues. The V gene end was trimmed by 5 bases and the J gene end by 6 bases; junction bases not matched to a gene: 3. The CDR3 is CASSKTGSGELFF. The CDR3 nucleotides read TGTGCCAGCAGCAAGACAGGGTCCGGGGAGCTGTTTTTT.